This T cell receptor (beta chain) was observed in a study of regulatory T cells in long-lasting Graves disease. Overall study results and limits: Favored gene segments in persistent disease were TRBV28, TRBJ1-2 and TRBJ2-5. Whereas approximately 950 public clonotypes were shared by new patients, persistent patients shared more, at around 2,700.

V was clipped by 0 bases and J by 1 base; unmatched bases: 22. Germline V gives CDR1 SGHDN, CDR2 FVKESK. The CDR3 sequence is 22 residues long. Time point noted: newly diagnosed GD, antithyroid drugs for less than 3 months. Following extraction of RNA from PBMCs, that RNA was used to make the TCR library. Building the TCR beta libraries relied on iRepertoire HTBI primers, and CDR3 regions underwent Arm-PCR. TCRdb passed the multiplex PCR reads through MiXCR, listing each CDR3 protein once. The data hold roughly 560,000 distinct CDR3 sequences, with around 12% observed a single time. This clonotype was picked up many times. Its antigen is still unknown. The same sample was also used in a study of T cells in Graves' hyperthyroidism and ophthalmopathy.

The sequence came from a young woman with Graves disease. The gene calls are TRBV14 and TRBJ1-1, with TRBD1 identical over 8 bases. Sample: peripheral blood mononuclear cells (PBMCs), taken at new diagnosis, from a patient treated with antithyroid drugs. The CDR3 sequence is CASSQDLSEDLRQGARNTEAFF. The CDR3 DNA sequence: TGTGCCAGCAGCCAAGATCTGAGTGAGGATCTTAGGCAGGGGGCGAGGAACACTGAAGCTTTCTTT.